The clone carrying this TCR beta chain was detected many times. Its antigen is as yet unknown. Germline-derived CDR1 and CDR2 are SGHRS and YFSETQ. The CDR3 runs 16 residues. V lost 2 bases to trimming and J lost 10 bases; unmatched junction nucleotides: 12. The data were taken from a study of human T cells and chemical hapten exposure. This sample's time point: healthy volunteer bleed at 2 weeks. Whole blood that had not been fractionated was the source of extracted total RNA. General observations from the study: After DPC sensitization, TCRs above 1 in 1000 frequency showed no change.

As the library was built, unique molecular identifiers were attached to individual cDNA molecules. Original data processing: Between roughly 20,000 and 690,600 TCRs appeared in each sample, and the median stood at roughly 100,000. From the RACE reads, TCRdb called clonotypes with MiXCR, one entry per CDR3 protein. These V and J calls rely on TCRdb rather than the paper's analysis. Of tens of thousands of distinct CDR3 sequences listed, 3.5% to 4.5% were seen once; the top ten hold about 1.6%. The sequence came from a female donor in good health. Some clones in this sample may be carry-over from other donors' samples. The V and J genes are TRBV5-1 and TRBJ1-6; TRBD1 matches 7 bases. The sample taken for sequencing was whole blood. CDR3 coding DNA: TGCGCCAGCAGCTTTGGAGCGGGACAGTTTGACTCACCCCTCCACTTT. Amino acids: CASSFGAGQFDSPLHF.